The T cell receptor beta chain under discussion was sequenced for a study of quantifying T cell responses using KT2 cells. For the study at large: Reverse transcription used primers in the TCR alpha and beta constant regions. Study findings and constraints: Very high KT2 spike-in numbers caused saturation in KT2 sequence detection. Input KT2 cell number predicted KT2 alpha and beta sequence counts linearly over several orders of magnitude.

Each cDNA got a UMI-containing oligo ligated at its 3' end. First-round PCR used four to five cycles and beta primers RC1.1 and RC1.2 covering TRBC1 and TRBC2. TCRdb re-derived calls from the UMI-ligation and nested PCR reads in MiXCR, one entry per CDR3 protein. The sample consists of about 32,000 distinct CDR3 sequences, approximately 6.8% of them appearing once. The germline V and J ends were trimmed by 5 bases and 0 bases, with 8 bases remaining between them. The CDR3 covers 13 residues. In germline, CDR1 is SQVTM, CDR2 ANQGSEA. This clonotype was counted many times. The antigen remains undetermined.

The TCR sequence derives from a human donor. Input material: PBMCs spiked with cells of the T cell clone KT2. The chain recombines TRBV29-1 with TRBJ2-1, with D perhaps matching TRBD2 (5 bases). The CDR3 spells CSVRGSSYNEQFF. CDR3 sequence (DNA): TGCAGCGTTAGAGGGAGCTCCTACAATGAGCAGTTCTTC.